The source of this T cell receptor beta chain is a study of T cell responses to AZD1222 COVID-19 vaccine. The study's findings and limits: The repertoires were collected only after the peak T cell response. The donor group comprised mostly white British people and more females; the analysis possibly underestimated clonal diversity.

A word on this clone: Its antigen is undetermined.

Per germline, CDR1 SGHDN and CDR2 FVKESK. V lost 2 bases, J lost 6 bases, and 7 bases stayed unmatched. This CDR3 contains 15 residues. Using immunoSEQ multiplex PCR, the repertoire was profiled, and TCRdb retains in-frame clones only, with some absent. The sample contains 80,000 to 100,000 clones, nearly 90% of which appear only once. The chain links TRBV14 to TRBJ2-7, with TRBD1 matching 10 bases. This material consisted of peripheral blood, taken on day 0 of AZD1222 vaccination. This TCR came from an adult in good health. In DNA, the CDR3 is TGTGCCAGCAGCCAACGACAGGGGGCGTATGGCGAGCAGTACTTC. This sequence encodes CASSQRQGAYGEQYF.